One sample yielded the 30 T cell receptor beta chains listed below, sequenced in a study of type 1 and type 2 diabetes patients. PCR was run on genomic DNA. Multiplex PCR with 30 forward and 13 reverse primers amplified the TCR beta CDR3. Via MiXCR, TCRdb re-called the multiplex PCR reads, giving one row per CDR3 protein. The table includes approximately 260,000 distinct CDR3 sequences, more than 40% detected once. Sample: peripheral blood mononuclear cells (PBMCs). The origin of the receptors is a man aged 18 to 29 with type 2 diabetes.

CDR3 amino acids: CASSHTGQGNEKLFF. The CDR3 DNA sequence: TGTGCCAGCAGCCACACGGGACAGGGAAATGAAAAACTGTTTTTT. The J gene is TRBJ1-4, the V gene TRBV7-8; 9 bases are shared with TRBD1. The CDR3 is made up of 15 amino acids. The germline V gene has CDR1 SGHVS and CDR2 FQNEAQ. V dropped 5 bases and J dropped 5; count of bases not matched to a gene: 6.

This rearrangement joins TRBV30 to TRBJ2-7, with D perhaps matching TRBD2 (6 bases). The CDR3 contains 15 residues. Germline V lookup: CDR1 GTSNPN, CDR2 SVGIG (reference sequence). With 3 bases removed from V and 6 bases from J, the gap between germline ends came to 21 bases. The CDR3 DNA follows: TGTGCCTGGAGGAATCCGGGACTCCCCTTGGGCGAGCAGTACTTC. Amino acid sequence: CAWRNPGLPLGEQYF.

This clonotype appeared a few times. V gene TRBV19 combines with J gene TRBJ1-1; the D gene is possibly TRBD1 (6 bases). Trimming removed 5 bases from V and 0 bases from J, with 13 bases in between. This CDR3 is 15 amino acids long. Per germline, CDR1 LNHDA and CDR2 SQIVND (reference sequence). The CDR3 coding sequence is TGTGCCAGTAGTCCCCGACAGGAGGTGAACACTGAAGCTTTCTTT. Amino acid sequence: CASSPRQEVNTEAFF.

V is TRBV6-1 and J is TRBJ2-5; D ambiguous. Looked up from germline, CDR1 is MNHNS and CDR2 is SASEGT. V was trimmed by 8 bases and J by 5 bases, leaving 21 bases between them. The length of the CDR3 is 15 residues. The CDR3 sequence: CASQASKMRPETQYF. In nucleotides, the CDR3 is TGTGCCAGCCAGGCGAGCAAGATGAGGCCTGAGACCCAGTACTTC.

V gene TRBV15 combines with J gene TRBJ1-2, with a weak D call TRBD1 (5 bases). Germline V gene sequence: CDR1 LNHNV, CDR2 YYDKDF (reference sequence). This CDR3 has 14 residues. V shed 4 bases and J shed 4 bases, with 13 bases lying between them. DNA of the CDR3: TGTGCCACCAGCAAAGGGACCGCGACCTATGGCTACACCTTC. This translates into CATSKGTATYGYTF. Complete variable domain (other parts from reference TRBV15 and TRBJ1-2): DAMVIQNPRYQVTQFGKPVTLSCSQTLNHNVMYWYQQKSSQAPKLLFHYYDKDFNNEADTPDNFQSRRPNTSFCFLDIRSPGLGDTAMYLCATSKGTATYGYTFGSGTRLTVV.

The chain combines TRBV10-1 with TRBJ2-7, with 9 bases matching TRBD1. V shed 4 bases, J shed 6 bases, and the junction held 4 bases outside the gene matches. The CDR3 runs 13 residues. Germline-derived CDR1 and CDR2 are WNHNN and SYGVQD (reference sequence). The CDR3 nucleotides are TGCGCCAGCAGTGGGACAGGGGTAGGCGAGCAGTACTTC. The encoded protein is CASSGTGVGEQYF.

This clonotype has more than one count but fewer than ten. The rearrangement uses TRBV19 and TRBJ2-1; TRBD2 matches 7 bases. The CDR3 length is 15 residues. J was trimmed by 4 bases and V by 6 bases; bases with no gene match: 9. CDR1 and CDR2 from the germline V gene are LNHDA and SQIVND (reference sequence). The CDR3 region has the DNA TGTGCCAGTAGAGGTTCCGGCGGGAGATACAATGAGCAGTTCTTC. This encodes CASRGSGGRYNEQFF.

This clonotype was detected only a few times. The chain uses TRBV6-5 and TRBJ1-6, with D unresolved. Germline V CDR1 and CDR2: MNHEY, SVGAGI. Trimming pared 8 bases from V and 8 bases from J, leaving 10 bases between. This CDR3 region has 12 residues. The CDR3 protein is CASSSWDSPLHF. The CDR3 region has the DNA TGTGCCAGCTCTTCCTGGGATTCACCCCTCCACTTT.

This clonotype was seen once. The genes are TRBV20-1 and TRBJ2-3; D is undetermined. V lost 1 base and J 2 bases, leaving 4 bases between the germline ends. This CDR3 spans 12 amino acids. The V gene's germline CDR1 is DFQATT and CDR2 SNEGSKA (reference sequence). The DNA for the CDR3 is TGCAGTGCTAGAGGCTCCACAGATACGCAGTATTTT. Its protein is CSARGSTDTQYF.

CDR3 nucleotides: TGTGCCAGTACAAATGGGGGGCTCTTCACTGAAGCTTTCTTT. Protein: CASTNGGLFTEAFF. The chain couples TRBV19 to TRBJ1-1; TRBD1 might be the D (6 bases). V lost 7 bases, J lost 4 bases, and 16 bases lay in between. Germline V gene data show CDR1 as LNHDA and CDR2 as SQIVND (reference sequence). The CDR3 consists of 14 residues. Combining the CDR3 with reference TRBV19 and TRBJ1-1 gives the whole variable domain DGGITQSPKYLFRKEGQNVTLSCEQNLNHDAMYWYRQDPGQGLRLIYYSQIVNDFQKGDIAEGYSVSREKKESFPLTVTSAQKNPTAFYLCASTNGGLFTEAFFGQGTRLTVV.

V and J are TRBV2 and TRBJ2-3; D is ambiguous. The V end lost 4 bases, the J end lost 2 bases, and 4 bases lay between the germline ends. The CDR3 consists of 12 residues. Per the germline V gene, CDR1 is SNHLY and CDR2 is FYNNEI. The chain's CDR3 is CASSVFTDTQYF. CDR3 bases: TGTGCCAGCAGTGTCTTCACAGATACGCAGTATTTT.

This clonotype showed up many times. This chain links TRBV10-3 with TRBJ2-2; TRBD2 matches at 7 bases. The CDR3 contains 15 residues. Trimming at V came to 5 bases and at J to 4 bases, leaving 7 bases not matched to a gene. CDR1 is ENHRY, CDR2 SYGVKD, per germline. The CDR3 loop is CAISRGELGTGELFF. The CDR3 nucleotides are TGTGCCATCAGTCGGGGGGAGTTAGGCACCGGGGAGCTGTTTTTT.

This chain joins TRBV30 and TRBJ2-1; 9 bases are shared with TRBD2. CDR1 and CDR2 (germline): GTSNPN, SVGIG (reference sequence). The CDR3 spans 18 residues. V lost 2 bases to trimming and J lost 9 bases; unmatched junction nucleotides: 20. The CDR3 DNA reads as TGTGCCTGGAGTCCGACAGGACTAGCGCGACGTAAATCGGGTGAGCAGTTCTTC. Its protein is CAWSPTGLARRKSGEQFF.

This clonotype was counted only a few times. The chain joins TRBV14 to TRBJ1-2; possibly TRBD1 for D (5 bases). There are 15 residues in the CDR3. Germline V gene lookup returns CDR1 SGHDN and CDR2 FVKESK. V lost 0 bases, J lost 6 bases, and 14 bases lay in between. The DNA of the CDR3 is TGTGCCAGCAGCCAAGATAGAGCCGGGGCGAATGGCTACACCTTC. Its protein is CASSQDRAGANGYTF.

This clonotype was recorded a few times. CDR3 DNA: TGTGCCACGGCGGACGGGGCAGACTACGAGCAGTACTTC. Protein: CATADGADYEQYF. The chain employs TRBV24-1 and TRBJ2-7; D possibly matches TRBD1 or TRBD2 (5 bases each). CDR3 length: 13 amino acids. Germline V gene sequence: CDR1 KGHDR, CDR2 SFDVKD. Trimming took 10 bases from V and 3 from J, leaving 15 bases between them.

The chain uses TRBV7-8 and TRBJ2-1, with 11 bases lining up with TRBD2. CDR3 size: 15 residues. Germline CDR1 reads SGHVS; CDR2 reads FQNEAQ. V shed 5 bases and J 2 bases; nucleotides not matched to a gene: 2. The CDR3, as DNA: TGTGCCAGCAGCCAGACTAGCGGGACCTACAATGAGCAGTTCTTC. Its protein is CASSQTSGTYNEQFF.

The chain uses TRBV24-1 and TRBJ2-1, with 14 bases aligning to TRBD2. With V trimmed by 5 bases and J by 2 bases, 4 bases remained unmatched. Germline values: CDR1 KGHDR, CDR2 SFDVKD. CDR3 length: 17 residues. The CDR3 nucleotides are TGTGCCACCAGTGGACTAGCGGGAGGGCCGGCCTACAATGAGCAGTTCTTC. Protein product: CATSGLAGGPAYNEQFF.

This clonotype occurred a few times. The CDR3 nucleotides are TGTGCCAGCAGTTTCCCATCTGGACAGTATTACTATGGCTACACCTTC. It codes for CASSFPSGQYYYGYTF. The V and J genes are TRBV6-7 and TRBJ1-2; maybe TRBD1 (6 bases). TRBV6-7 falls under the ORF class, with uncertain function. The germline V and J ends were trimmed by 4 bases and 3 bases, with 18 bases remaining between them. The CDR3 extends over 16 amino acids.

The chain has TRBV10-3 and TRBJ1-4; no reliable D call. V lost 5 bases and J lost 4, with 5 bases in between. CDR1 and CDR2 from the germline V gene are ENHRY and SYGVKD. This CDR3 comprises 12 residues. The DNA of the CDR3 is TGTGCCATCAGTAGATATAATGAAAAACTGTTTTTT. Protein product: CAISRYNEKLFF.

The rearrangement links TRBV6-5 to TRBJ1-6, with no clear D. V lost 4 bases to trimming and J lost 0 bases, with 10 bases between them. Germline CDR1 and CDR2: MNHEY and SVGAGI. The CDR3 length is 16 residues. The CDR3 coding sequence is TGTGCCAGCAGTTGGTCCTTCAGCTCCTATAATTCACCCCTCCACTTT. Its protein product is CASSWSFSSYNSPLHF.

This clonotype was picked up a small number of times. The genes are TRBV24-1 and TRBJ2-3; D might be TRBD1 (5 bases). CDR1 and CDR2 from the germline V gene are KGHDR and SFDVKD. The ends were cut back, 5 bases at V and 1 base at J, with 15 bases in the middle. The CDR3 has 16 residues. CDR3 loop: CATSGPSTVRTDTQYF. The CDR3 nucleotides read TGTGCCACCAGTGGCCCTTCGACAGTTCGCACAGATACGCAGTATTTT.

This clonotype was seen a few times. The chain couples TRBV2 to TRBJ1-4; tentatively, D is TRBD1 (5 bases). Germline loops: CDR1 SNHLY, CDR2 FYNNEI. V dropped 7 bases and J dropped 8 bases, with 17 bases sitting between them. The CDR3 length is 14 residues. The CDR3 DNA sequence: TGTGCCAGCAATACCGGGGCTACTGGGGAAAAACTGTTTTTT. Translated, it gives CASNTGATGEKLFF. Variable domain in full (rest from reference TRBV2 and TRBJ1-4): EPEVTQTPSHQVTQMGQEVILRCVPISNHLYFYWYRQILGQKVEFLVSFYNNEISEKSEIFDDQFSVERPDGSNFTLKIRSTKLEDSAMYFCASNTGATGEKLFFGSGTQLSVL.

The rearrangement uses TRBV20-1 and TRBJ2-7; D is perhaps TRBD1 or TRBD2 (5 bases each). V lost 3 bases and J lost 5, with 8 bases in between. CDR3 size: 11 residues. Germline V gives CDR1 DFQATT, CDR2 SNEGSKA (reference sequence). The CDR3 reads CSASWDHEQYF. The CDR3, as DNA: TGCAGTGCTAGTTGGGACCACGAGCAGTACTTC.

With respect to this clonotype: A read error may account for a junction end that differs from germline. V and J are TRBV10-2 and TRBJ2-7, with TRBD2 identical over 12 bases. The CDR3 consists of 14 residues. CDR1 and CDR2 from the germline V gene are WSHSY and SAAADI. This CDR3 is CASRTSGRLLEQHF. As DNA, the CDR3 is TGCGCCAGCAGGACTAGCGGGAGACTTCTCGAGCAGCACTTC.

V and J are TRBV27 and TRBJ1-1; the D gene is possibly TRBD1 (5 bases). With 5 bases removed from V and 5 bases from J, the gap between germline ends came to 15 bases. The CDR3 is 14 amino acids. Germline CDR1 is MNHEY and CDR2 is SMNVEV (reference sequence). The CDR3 region is CASSEWLGGTEAFF. The CDR3 nucleotides are TGTGCCAGCAGTGAATGGTTGGGGGGAACTGAAGCTTTCTTT.

This rearrangement joins TRBV6-1 to TRBJ1-1; the match to TRBD1 covers 9 bases. The CDR3 is made up of 19 amino acids. Germline V gene data show CDR1 as MNHNS and CDR2 as SASEGT. J was trimmed by 0 bases and V by 3 bases; bases with no gene match: 14. The DNA of the CDR3 is TGTGCCAGCAGTGAGCGGGGGACAGGGTACATGCGGATGAACACTGAAGCTTTCTTT. This encodes CASSERGTGYMRMNTEAFF.

This chain connects TRBV2 to TRBJ2-5; D gene uncertain. The J call may be mistaken, given a closer DNA end match to TRBJ2-1. Germline V gene data show CDR1 as SNHLY and CDR2 as FYNNEI. The CDR3 is 12 residues long. DNA of the CDR3: TGTGCCAGCAGTGCGGCTCACTACGAGCAGTTCTTC. This encodes CASSAAHYEQFF.

This clonotype was detected a few times. The V call is TRBV15, the J call TRBJ1-1; TRBD1 agrees at 9 bases. Germline CDR1 is LNHNV and CDR2 is YYDKDF (reference sequence). This CDR3 spans 16 amino acids. Unmatched junction bases numbered 4, after V lost 1 base and J lost 1 base. The CDR3 DNA follows: TGTGCCACCAGCAGAGGGATGACAGGGGGGAACACTGAAGCTTTCTTT. This encodes CATSRGMTGGNTEAFF.

This clonotype was seen a few times. V is TRBV7-2 and J is TRBJ2-2; TRBD1 matches 7 bases. The CDR3 extends over 15 amino acids. Germline CDR1 reads SGHTA; CDR2 reads FQGNSA. With V trimmed by 5 bases and J by 6 bases, 9 bases remained unmatched. The CDR3 loop is CASSPVQGQAGELFF. In DNA form, the CDR3 reads TGTGCCAGCAGCCCTGTACAGGGGCAAGCCGGGGAGCTGTTTTTT.

This rearrangement joins TRBV10-2 to TRBJ1-2; 8 bases line up with TRBD1. Looked up from germline, CDR1 is WSHSY and CDR2 is SAAADI. J was trimmed by 4 bases and V by 6 bases; bases with no gene match: 13. CDR3 length equals 16 residues. In nucleotides, the CDR3 is TGCGCCAGCAGCCTTGCCGGACAGGGACGACTCTATGGCTACACCTTC. It specifies CASSLAGQGRLYGYTF.